This T cell receptor (beta chain) was retrieved from a study of blood T cell repertoires in COVID-19. Background on the study: Samples came from the United States, Italy and Spain, spanning acute and convalescent COVID-19. Sources were T cells, B-cell-depleted T cells, or PBMCs; the material itself was cDNA or gDNA.

This clone was seen a single time. As handled by the study authors: Nucleated cell counts were estimated from reference gene primer amplification. Assay used: immunoSEQ multiplex PCR; TCRdb lists only in-frame clones, some missing. V, J and clone size derive from that table, while D and trimming were established from the DNA sequence. The sample has around 150,000 clones; 65% to 85% are singletons. The CDR3 has 15 residues. The germline V gene has CDR1 SGHVS and CDR2 FQNEAQ. The V gene lost 4 bases and the J gene lost 0 bases, with 10 bases spanning the gap. The sequence was collected from a woman in her fifties or sixties with acute or convalescent COVID-19. The chain recombines TRBV7-8 with TRBJ1-3; possible D gene TRBD1, 5 bases. Material for sequencing was peripheral blood. The CDR3 is CASSSARASGNTIYF. Written as DNA, the CDR3 is TGTGCCAGCAGCTCCGCCAGGGCCTCTGGAAACACCATATATTTT.